These T cell receptor beta chains were read from a single sample in a study of blood T cell repertoires in COVID-19. Here immunoSEQ multiplex PCR was the method, and the copy in TCRdb shows in-frame clones only, minus some. The data hold about 370,000 clones, with about 89% observed a single time. Material for sequencing was PBMCs or T cells enriched from blood (not recorded which). These receptors all stem from a woman aged 40-49 years who had been exposed to COVID-19. CDR3s include the opening cysteine and the closing phenylalanine or tryptophan. A D gene is named only where the DNA matches it firmly. Clone sizes are given selectively: once, few, many, or a class where the clone is expanded.

cdr3_nt cdr3_aa clone_size v_call d_call j_call
TGTGCCTGGAGTGGGGGACAGGATCAGCCCCAGCATTTT CAWSGGQDQPQHF . TRBV30 TRBD1 TRBJ1-5
TGCGCCAGCAGCTTGGCCCCCAGAGCCAAAAACATTCAGTACTTC CASSLAPRAKNIQYF . TRBV5-1 . TRBJ2-4
TGTGCCAGTAGAATACAGGGTATCTATGGCTACACCTTC CASRIQGIYGYTF few TRBV19 . TRBJ1-2
TGTGCCAGCAGCCTCGGGAATGAGCAGTTCTTC CASSLGNEQFF . TRBV7-8 . TRBJ2-1
TGTGCCAGCAGCTTTAATGTCAATCAGCCCCAGCATTTT CASSFNVNQPQHF . TRBV7-3 . TRBJ1-5
TGCGCCAGCAGCCAGGGGTTGACTAGCGGGAGGGCCTATTTCTTC CASSQGLTSGRAYFF . TRBV4-3 TRBD2 TRBJ2-1
TGTGCCAGCAGCCGGGGTTGGGGCAATGAGCAGTTCTTC CASSRGWGNEQFF . TRBV7-2 . TRBJ2-1
TGTGCCAGCAATCGCGGGGGGGCTCGCCAAGAGACCCAGTACTTC CASNRGGARQETQYF once TRBV7-9 TRBD2 TRBJ2-5
TGTGCCACCAGTGGCCGGGACAGGGGAGCTGGCTACACCTTC CATSGRDRGAGYTF . TRBV24-1 TRBD1 TRBJ1-2
TGTGCCAGCAGCTTCAACGGAGCCGCTTACGAGCAGTACTTC CASSFNGAAYEQYF . TRBV7-2 . TRBJ2-7
TGTGCCAGCAGCAAAGTGGGGCCCTCTACCGGGGAGCTGTTTTTT CASSKVGPSTGELFF . TRBV21-1 . TRBJ2-2
TGTGCCACCAGCAGGACAGTGAACTATGGCTACACCTTC CATSRTVNYGYTF . TRBV15 . TRBJ1-2
TGCGCCAGCACCCTGACTAGCGGGATGGCAAACAATGAGCAGTTCTTC CASTLTSGMANNEQFF . TRBV5-1 TRBD2 TRBJ2-1
TGTGCCAGCAGCGTAGCTACGGGACAGGGAAACAATGAGCAGTTCTTC CASSVATGQGNNEQFF once TRBV9 TRBD1 TRBJ2-1
TGTGCCAGCAGTCCCAGCTATGGCTACACCTTC CASSPSYGYTF . TRBV28 . TRBJ1-2
TGTGCCACCAGTGAGCCCCGATACCGGGACAGGGGGGCAGACGAGCAGTACTTC CATSEPRYRDRGADEQYF once TRBV24-1 TRBD1 TRBJ2-7
TGTGCCTGGCGATCCCAGGGGGAAAATTCACCCCTCCACTTT CAWRSQGENSPLHF . TRBV30 TRBD1 TRBJ1-6
TGCGCCAGCAGCGCACGGACAGGGAAGGATGAAAAACTGTTTTTT CASSARTGKDEKLFF . TRBV5-1 TRBD1 TRBJ1-4
TGCGCCAGCAGCCCCCGGGAGGGACAGGGAGCCGGAAACACCATATATTTT CASSPREGQGAGNTIYF . TRBV5-1 TRBD1 TRBJ1-3
TGTGCCAGCAGTTTAGAGACAGGGTATGGCTACACCTTC CASSLETGYGYTF . TRBV12-3/TRBV12-4 TRBD1 TRBJ1-2
TGTGCCATCAGTGCTCACAGTGACTATTCTGGCTACACCTTC CAISAHSDYSGYTF . TRBV10-3 . TRBJ1-2
TGTGCCAGCAGCGTAGAGGGGAAGGCAGGGGAGCTGTTTTTT CASSVEGKAGELFF once TRBV9 . TRBJ2-2
TGTGCCAGCAGGCGGGCCGGGACAGGGCCCTATGGCTACACCTTC CASRRAGTGPYGYTF . TRBV5-4 TRBD1 TRBJ1-2
TGTGCCACCAGTGGGGCTAGCGGGAGGACTGAAGATGAGCAGTTCTTC CATSGASGRTEDEQFF . TRBV24-1 TRBD2 TRBJ2-1
TGCAGTGCCAACTACCGACTAGTCTTGATCTTC CSANYRLVLIF . TRBV20-1 . TRBJ2-1
TGTGCCAGCAGCCGCACAAGGGGCTCTGGAAACACCATATATTTT CASSRTRGSGNTIYF . TRBV3-1/TRBV3-2 . TRBJ1-3
TGTGCCAGCAGCCTGACAGGGGGAAAAATGAACACTGAAGCTTTCTTT CASSLTGGKMNTEAFF once TRBV7-2 TRBD1 TRBJ1-1
TGTGCCAGCAGTCACATCGGACAGGGAGCCTACGAGCAGTACTTC CASSHIGQGAYEQYF . TRBV6-2/TRBV6-3 TRBD1 TRBJ2-7
TGTGCCAGCTCACTTCAGGGACAGGTGACCTTACGAGGGCAGTACTTC CASSLQGQVTLRGQYF . TRBV18 TRBD1 TRBJ2-7
TGTGCCATCAGTGAAGGGTTGGGAAAAGCGGGAGGGCTTACGACCTACGAGCAGTACTTC CAISEGLGKAGGLTTYEQYF . TRBV10-3 TRBD2 TRBJ2-7
TGTGCCAGCAGCGCGGACAGGGACCATTCACCCCTCCACTTT CASSADRDHSPLHF . TRBV7-9 TRBD1 TRBJ1-6
TGTGCCAGCAGCCGCGACCCGGGGGGGCACAATGAGCAGTTCTTC CASSRDPGGHNEQFF . TRBV5-4 TRBD2 TRBJ2-1
TGCAGCGTTCACTCAGGGCTCGTCACTGAAGCTTTCTTT CSVHSGLVTEAFF . TRBV29-1 . TRBJ1-1
TGTGCCAGCAGTTACTCCGGGCAGGGGGGCTACAATGAGCAGTTCTTC CASSYSGQGGYNEQFF . TRBV6-5 . TRBJ2-1
TGCGCCAGCAGCACTGACACGGTGAACACTGAAGCTTTCTTT CASSTDTVNTEAFF . TRBV5-1 . TRBJ1-1
TGTGCCAGCTCACCTGGGAGGACAGGGACCTATGGCTACACCTTC CASSPGRTGTYGYTF . TRBV18 TRBD1 TRBJ1-2
TGTGCCAGCAGCTTTCGCACAGGGTTAGCTGAAAAACTGTTTTTT CASSFRTGLAEKLFF . TRBV11-3 . TRBJ1-4
TGTGCCACCAGTCCTACCCAAACTAGGTTTGAGCAGTTCTTC CATSPTQTRFEQFF . TRBV15 . TRBJ2-1
TGTGCCAGCAGTATACTTAGACAGGGGATAGATGAAAAACTGTTTTTT CASSILRQGIDEKLFF . TRBV2 TRBD1 TRBJ1-4
TGTGCCAGCAGCTTAGGGCCGGGTGGGAATCAGCCCCAGCATTTT CASSLGPGGNQPQHF . TRBV7-8 . TRBJ1-5
TGTGCCAGCAAGACAGGATTCTACGAGCAGTACTTC CASKTGFYEQYF . TRBV25-1 . TRBJ2-7
TGTGCCATCAGCAGGGGGCGGAGTGGCTACACCTTC CAISRGRSGYTF . TRBV10-3 TRBD1 TRBJ1-2
TGTGCCAGTAGTATTCAGGCGGACAGGGGTCGGGACGAGCAGTACTTC CASSIQADRGRDEQYF . TRBV19 TRBD1 TRBJ2-7
TGTGCCAGCACCAACAGCCTCTCCTACGAGCAGTACTTC CASTNSLSYEQYF . TRBV6-5 . TRBJ2-7
TGCAGTGCTAGTTTGAGCGTGAGCTCCTACGAGCAGTACTTC CSASLSVSSYEQYF . TRBV20-1 . TRBJ2-7
TGTGCCAGCAGACTCACGGGATCCCCCGGCACAGATACGCAGTATTTT CASRLTGSPGTDTQYF . TRBV3-1/TRBV3-2 . TRBJ2-3
TGTGCCAGCAGCTTAAACCCTAGCGGGGGGAGGAATGAGCAGTTCTTC CASSLNPSGGRNEQFF once TRBV7-2 TRBD2 TRBJ2-1
TGTGCCAGCGGCGGGAGGTCGTACAATGAGCAGTTCTTC CASGGRSYNEQFF . TRBV2 TRBD2 TRBJ2-1
TGTGCCAGCAGCCCTCGCCGGGCTAGCCTTTCTAGGGGGCCTGAGCAGTTCTTC CASSPRRASLSRGPEQFF . TRBV7-9 TRBD1 TRBJ2-1
TGTGCCAGCAGCTTATGGGCAGGGCCGGACACTGAAGCTTTCTTT CASSLWAGPDTEAFF . TRBV7-2 . TRBJ1-1